Shown below are 14 T cell receptor beta chains from a single sample sequenced in a study of cytomegalovirus exposure and HLA in healthy donors. Amplification used 60 Vbeta primers and 13 Jbeta primers. Method: immunoSEQ multiplex PCR; TCRdb's copy keeps in-frame clones and lacks some. The repertoire shows roughly 50,000 clones; the top ten hold under 3%. The specimen sequenced was PBMCs. The receptors come from a female donor in good health and CMV-seronegative.

The rearrangement links TRBV19 to TRBJ2-1, with D unresolved. Germline assignment: CDR1 LNHDA and CDR2 SQIVND (reference sequence). Between the trimmed V and J ends, which lost 5 bases and 2 bases, there was a span of 10 bases. The CDR3 runs to 14 residues. CDR3 DNA: TGTGCCAGTAGTGTCCGACTGCCCTACAATGAGCAGTTCTTC. Its translation is CASSVRLPYNEQFF.

The chain couples TRBV5-1 to TRBJ1-4, with D possibly TRBD1 on 5 matching bases. Trimming cost V 0 bases and J 8 bases, with 11 bases left between them. The germline gives CDR1 SGHRS, CDR2 YFSETQ. The CDR3 is 14 residues long. The CDR3 DNA sequence: TGCGCCAGCAGCTTGGAAGGGGTCGGAGAAAAACTGTTTTTT. Protein: CASSLEGVGEKLFF.

The rearrangement uses TRBV30 and TRBJ1-1; TRBD1 aligns across 7 bases. With V trimmed by 7 bases and J by 1 base, 12 bases remained unmatched. The length of the CDR3 is 15 residues. Germline CDR1 and CDR2: GTSNPN and SVGIG (reference sequence). CDR3 coding DNA: TGTGCCTTCACAGGGGCGTCTCGAGGGAACACTGAAGCTTTCTTT. Translated: CAFTGASRGNTEAFF.

The chain couples TRBV4-3 to TRBJ1-1; D gene ambiguous. The V and J ends lost 0 bases and 6 bases respectively, with 11 bases between them. This CDR3 is built from 14 residues. CDR1 is LGHNA, CDR2 YSLEER, per germline. In nucleotides, the CDR3 is TGCGCCAGCAGCCAAGATACACGGGGTCCTGAAGCTTTCTTT. Translated, it gives CASSQDTRGPEAFF.

V and J are TRBV7-3 and TRBJ2-5; 7 positions match TRBD1. From germline, CDR1 is SGHTA and CDR2 FQGTGA. V was clipped by 4 bases and J by 2 bases; unmatched bases: 7. The CDR3 sequence is 15 residues long. The CDR3 region has the DNA TGTGCCAGCAGCTCACAGGGGTCGGCACAAGAGACCCAGTACTTC. Its translation is CASSSQGSAQETQYF.

The V call is TRBV30, the J call TRBJ1-3; no clear D. The V end was cut by 7 bases, the J end by 0 bases, with 7 bases between. The CDR3 length is 12 residues. The V gene's germline CDR1 is GTSNPN and CDR2 SVGIG (reference sequence). Here the CDR3 reads CALRDSGNTIYF. CDR3 DNA sequence: TGTGCCTTACGGGACTCTGGAAACACCATATATTTT.

The chain joins TRBV30 to TRBJ1-4; TRBD1 matches at 7 bases. CDR1 is GTSNPN and CDR2 is SVGIG in the germline V gene (reference sequence). The length of the CDR3 is 11 residues. The ends lost 8 bases at V and 8 bases at J; junction bases unmatched: 5. The CDR3 coding sequence is TGTGCCCAAGGGGGCAGAGAAAAACTGTTTTTT. Translating gives CAQGGREKLFF.

The genes are TRBV12-5 and TRBJ1-5; D is undetermined. The CDR3 spans 17 residues. The V gene lost 0 bases and the J gene lost 0 bases, with 12 bases spanning the gap. CDR1 LGHNT and CDR2 FRNRAP come from the germline V gene. CDR3 region: CASGLVPTDYSNQPQHF. CDR3 coding DNA: TGTGCTAGTGGTTTGGTACCCACAGACTATAGCAATCAGCCCCAGCATTTT.

The chain couples TRBV7-2 to TRBJ1-6; 8 nucleotides align to TRBD1. The CDR3 is 18 amino acids. Germline lookup yields CDR1 SGHTA and CDR2 FQGNSA. J was trimmed by 7 bases and V by 1 base; bases with no gene match: 12. CDR3 in DNA: TGTGCCAGCAGCTTAGTATTTCAGGGGGCACTTGCCAATTCACCCCTCCACTTT. It codes for CASSLVFQGALANSPLHF.

This chain connects TRBV11-3 to TRBJ2-1, with 11 bases aligning to TRBD2. The ends lost 7 bases at V and 3 bases at J; junction bases unmatched: 2. This CDR3 is 14 amino acids long. Germline-derived CDR1 and CDR2 are SGHNT and YENEEA. CDR3 sequence reads: CASKTSGSYNEQFF. CDR3 nucleotide sequence: TGTGCCAGCAAAACTAGCGGGAGCTACAATGAGCAGTTCTTC.

The chain joins TRBV6-1 to TRBJ1-5, with D perhaps TRBD1 (5 bases). V shed 7 bases and J shed 7 bases, with 20 bases lying between them. The CDR3 sequence is 15 residues long. Germline V gene lookup returns CDR1 MNHNS and CDR2 SASEGT. This CDR3 reads CASTGGVGVGQPQHF. CDR3 nucleotide sequence: TGTGCCAGCACCGGAGGGGTAGGGGTGGGGCAGCCCCAGCATTTT.

The rearrangement uses TRBV6-1 and TRBJ1-5; no firm D call. V lost 0 bases and J 12 bases, leaving 21 bases between the germline ends. The CDR3 runs 16 residues. CDR1 is MNHNS, CDR2 SASEGT, per germline. DNA for the CDR3: TGTGCCAGCAGTGAAGCGAGCCCAATGGCGGGGTCACACCAGCATTTT. As protein: CASSEASPMAGSHQHF.

J is TRBJ1-6 and V is TRBV7-2, with D perhaps TRBD1 (6 bases). The V and J ends lost 2 bases and 10 bases respectively, with 9 bases between them. This CDR3 contains 13 residues. Germline values: CDR1 SGHTA, CDR2 FQGNSA. CDR3 nucleotides: TGTGCCAGCAGCTTACAGGGGTGGTCACCCCTCCACTTT. This gives the protein CASSLQGWSPLHF. Full variable domain (rest looked up from reference TRBV7-2 and TRBJ1-6): GAGVSQSPSNKVTEKGKDVELRCDPISGHTALYWYRQSLGQGLEFLIYFQGNSAPDKSGLPSDRFSAERTGGSVSTLTIQRTQQEDSAVYLCASSLQGWSPLHFGNGTRLTVT.

This chain connects TRBV19 to TRBJ2-3, with 9 bases fitting TRBD2. CDR1 and CDR2 from the germline V gene are LNHDA and SQIVND (reference sequence). The CDR3 contains 17 residues. The junction had 9 bases not matched to a gene; V was cut back by 4 bases and J by 1 base. The CDR3 region has the DNA TGTGCCAGTAGTAAGGTTCCTAGCGGGGTGGGCACAGATACGCAGTATTTT. It is translated as CASSKVPSGVGTDTQYF.